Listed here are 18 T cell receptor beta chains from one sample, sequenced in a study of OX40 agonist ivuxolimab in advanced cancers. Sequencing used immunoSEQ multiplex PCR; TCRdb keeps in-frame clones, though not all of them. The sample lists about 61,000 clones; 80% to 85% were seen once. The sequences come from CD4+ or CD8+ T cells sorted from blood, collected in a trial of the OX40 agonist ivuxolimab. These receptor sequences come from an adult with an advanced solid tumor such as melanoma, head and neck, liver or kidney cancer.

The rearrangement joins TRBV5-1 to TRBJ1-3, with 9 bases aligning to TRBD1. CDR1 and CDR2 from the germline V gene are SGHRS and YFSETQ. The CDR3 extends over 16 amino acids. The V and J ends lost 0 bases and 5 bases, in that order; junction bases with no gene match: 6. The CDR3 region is CASSLETGGIRNTIYF. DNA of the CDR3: TGCGCCAGCAGCTTGGAGACAGGGGGGATAAGAAACACCATATATTTT.

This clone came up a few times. CDR3 nucleotides: TGTGCCAGCAGTGGACAGGGCAACTATAATTCACCCCTCCACTTT. Translated: CASSGQGNYNSPLHF. This sequence joins TRBV2 and TRBJ1-6, with TRBD1 identical over 7 bases. V lost 4 bases to trimming and J lost 3 bases; unmatched junction nucleotides: 3. CDR1 is SNHLY and CDR2 is FYNNEI in the germline V gene. The CDR3 sequence is 15 residues long.

CDR3 loop: CASSLEVGRSEQFF. The CDR3 region has the DNA TGCGCCAGCAGCTTGGAGGTAGGCAGGAGTGAGCAGTTCTTC. The rearrangement uses TRBV5-1 and TRBJ2-1; D not certain. Germline V gives CDR1 SGHRS, CDR2 YFSETQ. The V and J ends lost 0 bases and 9 bases respectively, with 13 bases between them. The CDR3 is made up of 14 amino acids. Full variable domain (missing parts from reference TRBV5-1 and TRBJ2-1): KAGVTQTPRYLIKTRGQQVTLSCSPISGHRSVSWYQQTPGQGLQFLFEYFSETQRNKGNFPGRFSGRQFSNSRSEMNVSTLELGDSALYLCASSLEVGRSEQFFGPGTRLTVL.

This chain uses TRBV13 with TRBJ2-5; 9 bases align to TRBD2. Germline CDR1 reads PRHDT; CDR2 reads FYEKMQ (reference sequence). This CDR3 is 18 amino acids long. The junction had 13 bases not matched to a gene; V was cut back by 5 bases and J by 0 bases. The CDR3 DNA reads TGTGCCAGCAGCCGGGGGGCTAGCGGGGCCGCGTACCAAGAGACCCAGTACTTC. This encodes CASSRGASGAAYQETQYF.

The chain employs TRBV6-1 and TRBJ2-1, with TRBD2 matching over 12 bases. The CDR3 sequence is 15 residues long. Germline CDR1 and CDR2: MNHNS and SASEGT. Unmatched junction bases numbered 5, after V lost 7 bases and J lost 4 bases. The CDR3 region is CASIRTSGDYNEQFF. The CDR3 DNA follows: TGTGCCAGCATCCGGACTAGCGGGGATTACAATGAGCAGTTCTTC.

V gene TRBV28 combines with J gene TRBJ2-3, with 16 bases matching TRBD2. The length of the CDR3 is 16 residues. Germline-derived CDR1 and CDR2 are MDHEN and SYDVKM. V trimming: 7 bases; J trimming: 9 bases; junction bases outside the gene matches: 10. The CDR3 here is CASTGTSGGADPTQYF. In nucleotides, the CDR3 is TGTGCCAGCACCGGGACTAGCGGGGGGGCCGATCCCACGCAGTATTTT.

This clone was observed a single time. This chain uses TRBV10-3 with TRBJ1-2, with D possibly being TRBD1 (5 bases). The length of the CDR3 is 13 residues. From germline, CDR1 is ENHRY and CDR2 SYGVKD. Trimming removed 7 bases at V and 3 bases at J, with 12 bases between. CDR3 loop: CAINRGPDYGYTF. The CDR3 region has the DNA TGTGCCATCAATAGGGGCCCGGACTATGGCTACACCTTC.

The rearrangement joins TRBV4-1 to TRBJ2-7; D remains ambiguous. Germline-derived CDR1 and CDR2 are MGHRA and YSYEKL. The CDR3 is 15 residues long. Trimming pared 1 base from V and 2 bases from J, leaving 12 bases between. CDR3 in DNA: TGCGCCAGCAGCCAAGGGATGGTAGCAACCTACGAGCAGTACTTC. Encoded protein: CASSQGMVATYEQYF.

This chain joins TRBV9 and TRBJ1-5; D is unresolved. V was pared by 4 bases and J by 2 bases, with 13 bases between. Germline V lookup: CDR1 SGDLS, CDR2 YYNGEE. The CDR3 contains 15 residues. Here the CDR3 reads CASSREGSGNQPQHF. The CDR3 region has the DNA TGTGCCAGCAGCCGGGAGGGTAGTGGCAATCAGCCCCAGCATTTT. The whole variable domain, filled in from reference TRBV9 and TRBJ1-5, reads DSGVTQTPKHLITATGQRVTLRCSPRSGDLSVYWYQQSLDQGLQFLIQYYNGEERAKGNILERFSAQQFPDLHSELNLSSLELGDSALYFCASSREGSGNQPQHFGDGTRLSIL.

The CDR3 sequence: CASSQEGFGSGGVNEQFF. Here the CDR3 DNA reads TGCGCCAGCAGCCAAGAGGGTTTTGGTAGCGGGGGGGTAAATGAGCAGTTCTTC. This chain connects TRBV4-1 to TRBJ2-1; 11 positions match TRBD2. From germline, CDR1 is MGHRA and CDR2 YSYEKL. This CDR3 spans 18 amino acids. V was clipped by 0 bases and J by 7 bases; unmatched bases: 11.

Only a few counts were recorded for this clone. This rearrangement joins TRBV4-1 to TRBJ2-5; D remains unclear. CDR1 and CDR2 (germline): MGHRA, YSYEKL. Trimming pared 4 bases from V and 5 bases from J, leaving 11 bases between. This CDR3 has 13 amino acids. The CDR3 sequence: CASSRLEGETQYF. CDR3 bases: TGCGCCAGCAGCCGCCTCGAAGGGGAGACCCAGTACTTC.

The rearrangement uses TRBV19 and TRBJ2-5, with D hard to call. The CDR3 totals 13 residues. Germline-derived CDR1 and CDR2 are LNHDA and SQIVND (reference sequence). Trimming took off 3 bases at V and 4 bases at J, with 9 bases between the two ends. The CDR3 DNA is TGTGCCAGTAGTATGATACTTACAGAGACCCAGTACTTC. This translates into CASSMILTETQYF. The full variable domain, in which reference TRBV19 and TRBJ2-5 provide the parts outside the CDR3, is DGGITQSPKYLFRKEGQNVTLSCEQNLNHDAMYWYRQDPGQGLRLIYYSQIVNDFQKGDIAEGYSVSREKKESFPLTVTSAQKNPTAFYLCASSMILTETQYFGPGTRLLVL.

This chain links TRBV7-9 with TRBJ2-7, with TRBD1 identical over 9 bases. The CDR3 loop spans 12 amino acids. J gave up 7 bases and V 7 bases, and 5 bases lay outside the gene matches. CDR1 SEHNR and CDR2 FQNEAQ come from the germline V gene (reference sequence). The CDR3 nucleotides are TGTGCCAGCAACGGACAGGGGCAAGAGCAGTACTTC. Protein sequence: CASNGQGQEQYF.

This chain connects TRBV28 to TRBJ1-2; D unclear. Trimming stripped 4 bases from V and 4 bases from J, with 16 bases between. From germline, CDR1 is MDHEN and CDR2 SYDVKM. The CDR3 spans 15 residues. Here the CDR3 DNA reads TGTGCCAGCAGTTCAGGATCGGATGAGGTCTATGGCTACACCTTC. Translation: CASSSGSDEVYGYTF.

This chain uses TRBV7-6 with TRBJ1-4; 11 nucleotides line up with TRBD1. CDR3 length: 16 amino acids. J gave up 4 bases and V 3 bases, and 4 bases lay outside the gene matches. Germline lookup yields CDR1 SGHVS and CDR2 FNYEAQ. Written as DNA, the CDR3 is TGTGCCAGCAGCTTGACGGGGACAGGGGGTAATGAAAAACTGTTTTTT. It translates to CASSLTGTGGNEKLFF. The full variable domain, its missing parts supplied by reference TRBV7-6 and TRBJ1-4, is GAGVSQSPRYKVTKRGQDVALRCDPISGHVSLYWYRQALGQGPEFLTYFNYEAQQDKSGLPNDRFSAERPEGSISTLTIQRTEQRDSAMYRCASSLTGTGGNEKLFFGSGTQLSVL.

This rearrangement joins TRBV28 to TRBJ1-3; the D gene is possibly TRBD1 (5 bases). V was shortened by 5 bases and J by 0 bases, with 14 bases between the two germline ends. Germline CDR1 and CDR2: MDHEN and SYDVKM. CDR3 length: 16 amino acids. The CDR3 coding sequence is TGTGCCAGCAGTCCCCCGGGGCGCTTCTCTGGAAACACCATATATTTT. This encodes CASSPPGRFSGNTIYF.

CDR3 residues: CASSRERVSPLHF. The CDR3 region has the DNA TGTGCCAGTAGCAGGGAACGAGTTTCACCCCTCCACTTT. The chain combines TRBV19 with TRBJ1-6; maybe TRBD1 (5 bases). V shed 6 bases and J shed 9 bases, with 12 bases lying between them. Germline V gene data show CDR1 as LNHDA and CDR2 as SQIVND (reference sequence). The CDR3 totals 13 residues. The entire variable domain, with the rest obtained from reference TRBV19 and TRBJ1-6, is as follows: DGGITQSPKYLFRKEGQNVTLSCEQNLNHDAMYWYRQDPGQGLRLIYYSQIVNDFQKGDIAEGYSVSREKKESFPLTVTSAQKNPTAFYLCASSRERVSPLHFGNGTRLTVT.

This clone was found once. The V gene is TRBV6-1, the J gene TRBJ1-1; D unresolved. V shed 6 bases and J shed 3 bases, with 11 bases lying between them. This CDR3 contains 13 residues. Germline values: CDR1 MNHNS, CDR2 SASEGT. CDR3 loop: CASRTDLHTEAFF. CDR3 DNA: TGTGCCAGCAGGACCGACCTACACACTGAAGCTTTCTTT.